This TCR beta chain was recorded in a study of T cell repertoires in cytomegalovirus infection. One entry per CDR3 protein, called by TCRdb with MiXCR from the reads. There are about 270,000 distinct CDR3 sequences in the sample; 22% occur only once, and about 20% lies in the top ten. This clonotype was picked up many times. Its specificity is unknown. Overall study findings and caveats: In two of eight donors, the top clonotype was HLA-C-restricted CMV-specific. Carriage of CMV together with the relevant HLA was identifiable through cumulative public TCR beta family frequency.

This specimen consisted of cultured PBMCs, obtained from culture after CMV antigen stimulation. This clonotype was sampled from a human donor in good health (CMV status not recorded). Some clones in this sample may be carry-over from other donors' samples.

This CDR3 is CASSLSVQGGTQYF. CDR3 nucleotides: TGTGCCAGCAGCTTATCGGTACAGGGGGGGACCCAGTACTTC. The J gene is TRBJ2-5, the V gene TRBV7-6; 8 positions agree with TRBD1. Germline V gives CDR1 SGHVS, CDR2 FNYEAQ. This CDR3 is built from 14 residues. V was pared by 2 bases and J by 7 bases, with 6 bases of the junction left unmatched.